The present T cell receptor beta chain was sequenced within a study of T cells after posttransplantation cyclophosphamide. This clone was recorded once. Its antigen is not identified. This table comes from immunoSEQ multiplex PCR, and its TCRdb copy is limited to in-frame clones, with some not included. The sample contains about 20,000 clones, roughly 98% of which appear only once. The CDR3 consists of 16 residues. Germline lookup yields CDR1 SNHLY and CDR2 FYNNEI. The J segment lost 5 bases and the V segment lost 7 bases, leaving 9 bases of the junction unmatched. Overall study findings and caveats: Skin or GI-infiltrating T cells shared few TRB sequences with blood. Recipient CMV seropositivity and CMV reactivation strongly tracked TRB clonality. Later post-transplant blood repertoires were often dominated by donor CD8+ memory clones.

Cells defined as naive were viable CD3+CD4+ or CD3+CD8+ and CCR7+CD45RA+CD45RO-CD95-CD27+CD28+. The related graft donor's blood sample was taken on the day of bone marrow donation. The chain carries TRBV2 and TRBJ2-2; 11 bases are shared with TRBD2. The source is a middle-aged man in good health, CMV-negative, and a related stem cell transplant donor. Sequenced sample: naive CD4+ T cells sorted from PBMCs. DNA of the CDR3: TGTGCCAGCAACCGACTAGCGGGACAGAAAACCGGGGAGCTGTTTTTT. This gives the protein CASNRLAGQKTGELFF.